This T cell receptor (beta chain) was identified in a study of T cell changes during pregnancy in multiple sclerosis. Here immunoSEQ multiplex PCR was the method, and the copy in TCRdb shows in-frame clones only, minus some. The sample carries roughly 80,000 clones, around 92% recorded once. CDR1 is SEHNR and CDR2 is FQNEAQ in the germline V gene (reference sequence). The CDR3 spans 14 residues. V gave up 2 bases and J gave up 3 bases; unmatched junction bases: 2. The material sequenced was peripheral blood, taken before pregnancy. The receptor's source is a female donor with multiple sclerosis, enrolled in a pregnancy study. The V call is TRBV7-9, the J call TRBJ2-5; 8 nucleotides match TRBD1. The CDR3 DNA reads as TGTGCCAGCAGCTTATACAGGGGGGAAGAGACCCAGTACTTC. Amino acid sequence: CASSLYRGEETQYF.